These 22 T cell receptor beta chains came from one sample sequenced in a study of cytomegalovirus exposure and HLA in healthy donors. Researchers ran the PCR with 60 Vbeta and 13 Jbeta primers. Produced via immunoSEQ multiplex PCR; TCRdb's table is partial and in-frame only. This sample yields approximately 190,000 clones, of which around 75% are seen a single time; 6.3% belongs to the top ten. The source material was PBMCs. The source of these receptors is a man aged 40-49 years in good health and CMV-seropositive.

CDR3 coding DNA: TGTGCCAGCAAGGACCCGGGGACAGATACGCAGTATTTT. Translated: CASKDPGTDTQYF. This chain connects TRBV6-6 to TRBJ2-3, with D perhaps TRBD2 (5 bases). The germline V and J ends were trimmed by 7 bases and 3 bases, with 11 bases remaining between them. Germline CDR1 is MNHNY and CDR2 is SVGAGI (reference sequence). CDR3 length equals 13 residues.

The chain links TRBV6-5 to TRBJ2-5; TRBD2 agrees at 11 bases. Germline CDR1 and CDR2: MNHEY and SVGAGI. V shed 2 bases and J 8 bases; nucleotides not matched to a gene: 10. CDR3 length: 16 amino acids. This CDR3 is CASSYLAGGGEETQYF. The CDR3 DNA reads as TGTGCCAGCAGTTACCTAGCGGGGGGCGGGGAGGAAACCCAGTACTTC.

The genes are TRBV4-3 and TRBJ2-3; D gene unclear. The germline CDR1 and CDR2 sequences are LGHNA and YSLEER. The CDR3 runs to 14 residues. Trimming took off 0 bases at V and 4 bases at J, with 8 bases between the two ends. The CDR3 nucleotides read TGCGCCAGCAGCCAAGATACCGGGTCAGATACGCAGTATTTT. Translated: CASSQDTGSDTQYF.

The rearrangement uses TRBV30 and TRBJ2-7; D gene uncertain. The CDR3 has 13 amino acids. Trimming shortened V by 4 bases and J by 1 base, and 11 bases separated the two germline ends. The germline V gene encodes CDR1 GTSNPN and CDR2 SVGIG (reference sequence). CDR3 nucleotide sequence: TGTGCCTGGACCGCTGGGCAGTCCTACGAGCAGTACTTC. Translated, it gives CAWTAGQSYEQYF.

The V and J genes are TRBV6-6 and TRBJ2-7; D might be TRBD1 (5 bases). The CDR3 sequence is 16 residues long. With 5 bases removed from V and 0 bases from J, the gap between germline ends came to 17 bases. The germline V gene has CDR1 MNHNY and CDR2 SVGAGI (reference sequence). This chain's CDR3 is CASSPDRPISSYEQYF. The CDR3 nucleotides are TGTGCCAGCAGTCCCGACAGACCCATAAGCTCCTACGAGCAGTACTTC.

The rearrangement uses TRBV30 and TRBJ1-2, with TRBD1 matching 12 bases. Germline CDR1 reads GTSNPN; CDR2 reads SVGIG (reference sequence). The CDR3 contains 13 residues. V lost 6 bases, J lost 8 bases, and 7 bases stayed unmatched. For the CDR3, the DNA is TGTGCCTGTAGGGGACAGGGGGCGTCCGGCTACACCTTC. Protein: CACRGQGASGYTF.

The J gene is TRBJ1-4, the V gene TRBV9, with 7 bases that match TRBD1. The V and J ends lost 3 bases and 7 bases, in that order; junction bases with no gene match: 6. Looked up from germline, CDR1 is SGDLS and CDR2 is YYNGEE. The CDR3 totals 14 residues. CDR3 sequence: CASSGRGLGEKLFF. CDR3 bases: TGTGCCAGCAGCGGGAGGGGGCTTGGTGAAAAACTGTTTTTT.

The chain has TRBV9 and TRBJ1-5; no clear D. Germline CDR1 SGDLS, CDR2 YYNGEE. Trimming left V 2 bases short and J 4 bases short, with 7 bases between. CDR3 length: 13 residues. The CDR3 DNA sequence: TGTGCCAGCAGCGTGGGCGAAAATCAGCCCCAGCATTTT. As protein: CASSVGENQPQHF. Using reference TRBV9 and TRBJ1-5 for the parts outside the CDR3, the full variable domain is DSGVTQTPKHLITATGQRVTLRCSPRSGDLSVYWYQQSLDQGLQFLIQYYNGEERAKGNILERFSAQQFPDLHSELNLSSLELGDSALYFCASSVGENQPQHFGDGTRLSIL.

V is TRBV6-6 and J is TRBJ1-2; D perhaps matches TRBD1 (6 bases). Per germline, CDR1 MNHNY and CDR2 SVGAGI (reference sequence). CDR3 length: 14 residues. The ends were cut back, 2 bases at V and 8 bases at J, with 15 bases in the middle. Written as DNA, the CDR3 is TGTGCCAGCAGTTACGTCAGGGGCGACTTGGGCTACACCTTC. Protein: CASSYVRGDLGYTF.

V and J are TRBV9 and TRBJ1-2, with D maybe TRBD1 (5 bases). V was shortened by 0 bases and J by 2 bases, with 8 bases between the two germline ends. In germline, CDR1 is SGDLS, CDR2 YYNGEE. The CDR3 consists of 14 residues. CDR3 DNA: TGTGCCAGCAGCGTAGTTGGGGGGAACTATGGCTACACCTTC. Residues: CASSVVGGNYGYTF. Together with reference TRBV9 and TRBJ1-2, the CDR3 gives the full variable domain: DSGVTQTPKHLITATGQRVTLRCSPRSGDLSVYWYQQSLDQGLQFLIQYYNGEERAKGNILERFSAQQFPDLHSELNLSSLELGDSALYFCASSVVGGNYGYTFGSGTRLTVV.

This chain connects TRBV29-1 to TRBJ2-5; possible D gene TRBD1, 5 bases. The DNA end favors TRBJ2-7, so the J call may be wrong. The CDR3 spans 14 residues. CDR1 is SQVTM and CDR2 is ANQGSEA in the germline V gene. The DNA of the CDR3 is TGCAGCGTTGGCCAAGGGGTCCCCCCCTACGAGCAGTACTTC. It specifies CSVGQGVPPYEQYF.

This chain uses TRBV6-5 with TRBJ1-3; 7 bases line up with TRBD1. After removal of 7 bases from V and 0 bases from J, the junction contained 6 bases not matched to a gene. This CDR3 is 15 amino acids long. The V gene's germline CDR1 is MNHEY and CDR2 SVGAGI. This CDR3 reads CASTPTGYSGNTIYF. The CDR3 region has the DNA TGTGCCAGCACCCCGACAGGGTACTCTGGAAACACCATATATTTT.

Concerning this clone itself: At the DNA level, this CDR3 is encoded by other sequences in the same sample as well. The gene calls are TRBV7-2 and TRBJ2-1; D not certain. Trimming cost V 1 base and J 3 bases, with 7 bases left between them. The germline V gene has CDR1 SGHTA and CDR2 FQGNSA. The length of the CDR3 is 14 residues. The chain's CDR3 is CASSLGRVYNEQFF. The CDR3 DNA sequence: TGTGCCAGCAGCTTAGGTCGGGTCTACAATGAGCAGTTCTTC.

V usage is TRBV30 and J usage is TRBJ1-5, with 12 nucleotides matching TRBD1. CDR3 length: 17 residues. Germline loops: CDR1 GTSNPN, CDR2 SVGIG (reference sequence). Trimming removed 0 bases from V and 7 bases from J; junction bases left unmatched: 10. This CDR3 is CAWSVGQGAQVAQPQHF. In DNA form, the CDR3 reads TGTGCCTGGAGTGTGGGACAGGGGGCGCAGGTTGCCCAGCCCCAGCATTTT. Full variable domain (rest looked up from reference TRBV30 and TRBJ1-5): SQTIHQWPATLVQPVGSPLSLECTVEGTSNPNLYWYRQAAGRGLQLLFYSVGIGQISSEVPQNLSASRPQDRQFILSSKKLLLSDSGFYLCAWSVGQGAQVAQPQHFGDGTRLSIL.

This clone showed up just a few times. The gene calls are TRBV12-5 and TRBJ1-4, with 7 bases that match TRBD1. V was clipped by 9 bases and J by 11 bases; unmatched bases: 18. The CDR3 contains 15 residues. Germline lookup yields CDR1 LGHNT and CDR2 FRNRAP. DNA of the CDR3: TGTGCTAGACTACCTAGACAGGGAGGTTCGGAGAAACTGTTTTTT. Amino acids: CARLPRQGGSEKLFF. Drawing the rest from reference TRBV12-5 and TRBJ1-4, the complete variable domain is DARVTQTPRHKVTEMGQEVTMRCQPILGHNTVFWYRQTMMQGLELLAYFRNRAPLDDSGMPKDRFSAEMPDATLATLKIQPSEPRDSAVYFCARLPRQGGSEKLFFGSGTQLSVL.

The chain has TRBV5-4 and TRBJ2-3; 16 bases line up with TRBD2. Per the germline V gene, CDR1 is SGHNT and CDR2 is YYREEE (reference sequence). V shed 1 base, J shed 4 bases, and the junction held 6 bases outside the gene matches. The CDR3 totals 18 residues. CDR3 amino acids: CASSLSGLAGGLSDTQYF. CDR3 sequence (DNA): TGTGCCAGCAGCTTGTCGGGACTAGCGGGGGGGCTGTCAGATACGCAGTATTTT.

The gene calls are TRBV15 and TRBJ1-4; TRBD1 is a possible D gene (6 bases). Per the germline V gene, CDR1 is LNHNV and CDR2 is YYDKDF (reference sequence). CDR3 length: 16 residues. The V and J ends lost 5 bases and 0 bases respectively, with 13 bases between them. CDR3 nucleotides: TGTGCCACCAGCCCTTGGACAGATGCAACTAATGAAAAACTGTTTTTT. Translation: CATSPWTDATNEKLFF.

This chain connects TRBV13 to TRBJ2-1, with D perhaps TRBD2 (6 bases). The CDR3 is made up of 13 amino acids. The germline gives CDR1 PRHDT, CDR2 FYEKMQ (reference sequence). The ends were cut back, 7 bases at V and 9 bases at J, with 16 bases in the middle. As DNA, the CDR3 is TGTGCCAGCAACCCGCGGGGCACGAGTGAGCAGTTCTTC. It is translated as CASNPRGTSEQFF.

V usage is TRBV7-9 and J usage is TRBJ1-5; tentative D call: TRBD1 (6 bases). Trimming took 0 bases from V and 5 from J, leaving 14 bases between them. This CDR3 has 16 residues. Germline CDR1 reads SEHNR; CDR2 reads FQNEAQ (reference sequence). The CDR3 coding sequence is TGTGCCAGCAGCTTAGCGGAGGGGGGGCCCGATCAGCCCCAGCATTTT. Translating it yields CASSLAEGGPDQPQHF. The complete variable domain, with remaining parts taken from reference TRBV7-9 and TRBJ1-5, reads DTGVSQNPRHKITKRGQNVTFRCDPISEHNRLYWYRQTLGQGPEFLTYFQNEAQLEKSRLLSDRFSAERPKGSFSTLEIQRTEQGDSAMYLCASSLAEGGPDQPQHFGDGTRLSIL.

The chain joins TRBV27 to TRBJ2-7, with no clear D. V dropped 0 bases and J dropped 1 base, with 4 bases sitting between them. Germline-derived CDR1 and CDR2 are MNHEY and SMNVEV (reference sequence). The CDR3 length is 13 residues. CDR3 in DNA: TGTGCCAGCAGTTTATCCTTTTCCTACGAGCAGTACTTC. Translated: CASSLSFSYEQYF.

The CDR3 is CASSRTDSTRIGAFF. CDR3 coding DNA: TGTGCCAGCAGCCGCACGGACAGTACGCGAATTGGAGCTTTCTTT. V and J are TRBV5-5 and TRBJ1-1, with a possible D match to TRBD1 (6 bases). This CDR3 has 15 amino acids. V was clipped by 4 bases and J by 10 bases, with 23 bases between them. Germline CDR1 SGHKS, CDR2 YYEKEE (reference sequence).

The chain recombines TRBV5-6 with TRBJ2-7; 12 nucleotides agree with TRBD2. Germline V gene lookup returns CDR1 SGHDT and CDR2 YYEEEE. The CDR3 consists of 15 residues. V lost 7 bases and J lost 2; bases outside the gene matches: 7. In nucleotides, the CDR3 is TGTGCCAGCCTGAATTCTAGCGGGGGGGCCTACGAGCAGTACTTC. Translating gives CASLNSSGGAYEQYF. The whole variable domain, remainder taken from reference TRBV5-6 and TRBJ2-7, is DAGVTQSPTHLIKTRGQQVTLRCSPKSGHDTVSWYQQALGQGPQFIFQYYEEEERQRGNFPDRFSGHQFPNYSSELNVNALLLGDSALYLCASLNSSGGAYEQYFGPGTRLTVT.